The 26 T cell receptor beta chains given below trace back to one sample, sequenced in a study of Tregs in tolerant kidney transplant recipients. TCRdb's copy holds only in-frame clones and misses some; the assay was immunoSEQ multiplex PCR. The sample records 200,000 to 300,000 clones, roughly 80% being singletons. Sequenced: CD4+ T cells from blood. The receptor source for this set is a human donor in good health.

This chain connects TRBV5-1 to TRBJ2-3; D is perhaps TRBD1 (6 bases). The CDR3 length is 15 residues. Germline assignment: CDR1 SGHRS and CDR2 YFSETQ. Trimming shortened V by 1 base and J by 4 bases, and 13 bases separated the two germline ends. The CDR3 DNA follows: TGCGCCAGCAGCTTGACAGGGAGAATTGCAGATACGCAGTATTTT. This codes for CASSLTGRIADTQYF.

This rearrangement joins TRBV6-5 to TRBJ2-5; TRBD1 is a possible D gene (6 bases). Germline CDR1 MNHEY, CDR2 SVGAGI. Trimming pared 6 bases from V and 2 bases from J, leaving 16 bases between. The CDR3 contains 15 residues. CDR3 nucleotides: TGTGCCAGCAGCAAGGATGGGACAAGACAAGAGACCCAGTACTTC. Residues: CASSKDGTRQETQYF.

The genes are TRBV19 and TRBJ2-3; TRBD1 might be the D (6 bases). The germline gives CDR1 LNHDA, CDR2 SQIVND (reference sequence). Trimming cost V 9 bases and J 5 bases, with 12 bases left between them. CDR3 size: 12 residues. In nucleotides, the CDR3 is TGTGCCAGCAGCAGCAGGGGAGATACGCAGTATTTT. It encodes CASSSRGDTQYF.

The J gene is TRBJ1-6, the V gene TRBV11-2; D perhaps matches TRBD1 (6 bases). The CDR3 loop spans 15 amino acids. V lost 6 bases, J lost 9 bases, and 18 bases lay in between. The germline V gene encodes CDR1 SGHAT and CDR2 FQNNGV. CDR3 nucleotides: TGTGCCAGCAGGCCAGTGAGGGGGGACGGTTCACCCCTCCACTTT. Protein: CASRPVRGDGSPLHF. Supplemented by reference TRBV11-2 and TRBJ1-6, the full variable domain reads EAGVAQSPRYKIIEKRQSVAFWCNPISGHATLYWYQQILGQGPKLLIQFQNNGVVDDSQLPKDRFSAERLKGVDSTLKIQPAKLEDSAVYLCASRPVRGDGSPLHFGNGTRLTVT.

The chain is built from TRBV9 and TRBJ2-5; D tentatively fits TRBD1 or TRBD2 (6 bases each). This CDR3 spans 16 amino acids. Germline CDR1 reads SGDLS; CDR2 reads YYNGEE. Trimming removed 0 bases at V and 1 base at J, with 13 bases between. CDR3 in DNA: TGTGCCAGCAGCGTAGCCCCGAAGGGGGGCCAAGAGACCCAGTACTTC. Translating gives CASSVAPKGGQETQYF.

The chain recombines TRBV6-5 with TRBJ2-1; 9 bases align to TRBD2. After removal of 6 bases from V and 6 bases from J, the junction contained 9 bases not matched to a gene. Germline assignment: CDR1 MNHEY and CDR2 SVGAGI. The CDR3 is 15 residues long. The DNA of the CDR3 is TGTGCCAGCAGAACGAGCGGGGGGCGACTCAATGAGCAGTTCTTC. Its translation: CASRTSGGRLNEQFF.

The chain joins TRBV5-1 to TRBJ1-4, with TRBD1 matching over 7 bases. V dropped 3 bases and J dropped 5; count of bases not matched to a gene: 4. Per germline, CDR1 SGHRS and CDR2 YFSETQ. This CDR3 region has 14 residues. The CDR3 here is CASSSSGQNEKLFF. The CDR3 DNA reads as TGCGCCAGCAGCTCGTCGGGACAGAATGAAAAACTGTTTTTT.

V gene TRBV30 combines with J gene TRBJ1-1; D remains unclear. Trimming took off 1 base at V and 0 bases at J, with 6 bases between the two ends. Germline CDR1 GTSNPN, CDR2 SVGIG (reference sequence). This CDR3 has 13 residues. CDR3 protein: CAWSGTLNTEAFF. For the CDR3, the DNA is TGTGCCTGGAGTGGGACCTTGAACACTGAAGCTTTCTTT.

This clone was seen just once. The chain uses TRBV6-5 and TRBJ2-2; D remains ambiguous. V lost 7 bases and J lost 2, with 11 bases in between. CDR3 length equals 14 residues. Germline V gene data show CDR1 as MNHEY and CDR2 as SVGAGI. CDR3 amino acids: CASKIDINTGELFF. CDR3 nucleotides: TGTGCCAGCAAAATAGACATCAACACCGGGGAGCTGTTTTTT.

This sequence joins TRBV18 and TRBJ2-2; D not resolved. From germline, CDR1 is KGHSH and CDR2 LQKENI. The CDR3 has 13 amino acids. Deletions cut 1 base from V and 3 bases from J, with 3 bases between. CDR3 region: CASSPQDTGELFF. CDR3 sequence (DNA): TGTGCCAGCTCACCACAGGACACCGGGGAGCTGTTTTTT.

The chain couples TRBV6-1 to TRBJ2-6; D is uncertain. The CDR3 spans 16 residues. V was clipped by 1 base and J by 0 bases, with 7 bases between them. Germline-derived CDR1 and CDR2 are MNHNS and SASEGT. As DNA, the CDR3 is TGTGCCAGCAGTGAAGATCTTGGCTCTGGGGCCAACGTCCTGACTTTC. It encodes CASSEDLGSGANVLTF.

The gene calls are TRBV6-4 and TRBJ2-3; D call uncertain. V lost 2 bases, J lost 3 bases, and 6 bases lay in between. Germline CDR1 is MRHNA and CDR2 is SNTAGT. The CDR3 contains 13 residues. The CDR3 here is CASSDLRTDTQYF. Written as DNA, the CDR3 is TGTGCCAGCAGTGACCTCAGGACAGATACGCAGTATTTT.

The chain joins TRBV7-6 to TRBJ2-1; D is possibly TRBD1 (7 bases). Germline V CDR1 and CDR2: SGHVS, FNYEAQ. The CDR3 is 16 amino acids. Deletions cut 1 base from V and 0 bases from J, with 10 bases between. The CDR3 nucleotides read TGTGCCAGCAGCTTAGTCCAGGGGGGCTCCTACAATGAGCAGTTCTTC. It yields the protein CASSLVQGGSYNEQFF. Drawing the rest from reference TRBV7-6 and TRBJ2-1, the complete variable domain is GAGVSQSPRYKVTKRGQDVALRCDPISGHVSLYWYRQALGQGPEFLTYFNYEAQQDKSGLPNDRFSAERPEGSISTLTIQRTEQRDSAMYRCASSLVQGGSYNEQFFGPGTRLTVL.

The chain carries TRBV19 and TRBJ1-6, with D perhaps TRBD1 (5 bases). The CDR3 extends over 16 amino acids. The germline V and J ends were trimmed by 3 bases and 7 bases, with 16 bases remaining between them. Germline CDR1 LNHDA, CDR2 SQIVND (reference sequence). This CDR3 is CASSIERQSINSPLHF. The CDR3 region has the DNA TGTGCCAGTAGTATTGAGAGACAGTCCATCAATTCACCCCTCCACTTT.

This sequence joins TRBV5-1 and TRBJ2-5, with D possibly TRBD1 on 6 matching bases. The J call is doubtful: the DNA matches TRBJ2-7 better. The CDR3 extends over 15 amino acids. CDR1 and CDR2 (germline): SGHRS, YFSETQ. The CDR3 DNA reads as TGCGCCAGCAGCTTCGTACAGGGCAGCTCCTACGAGCAGTACTTC. It encodes CASSFVQGSSYEQYF.

The chain couples TRBV6-1 to TRBJ2-7; a possible D gene is TRBD1 (5 bases). Trimming shortened V by 6 bases and J by 2 bases, and 17 bases separated the two germline ends. Germline V CDR1 and CDR2: MNHNS, SASEGT. The CDR3 is 15 amino acids. The CDR3 DNA follows: TGTGCCAGCAGCGGATACGACAGTATAACCTACGAGCAGTACTTC. The encoded protein is CASSGYDSITYEQYF.

Comment on this clone: Other DNA sequences within the sample encode an identical CDR3. The V call is TRBV14, the J call TRBJ1-2; D gene unclear. The V and J ends lost 4 bases and 3 bases respectively, with 6 bases between them. From germline, CDR1 is SGHDN and CDR2 FVKESK. The CDR3 loop spans 12 amino acids. For the CDR3, the DNA is TGTGCCAGCAGCCCCGGGGACTATGGCTACACCTTC. Translating gives CASSPGDYGYTF. The full variable domain, rest sourced from reference TRBV14 and TRBJ1-2, is EAGVTQFPSHSVIEKGQTVTLRCDPISGHDNLYWYRRVMGKEIKFLLHFVKESKQDESGMPNNRFLAERTGGTYSTLKVQPAELEDSGVYFCASSPGDYGYTFGSGTRLTVV.

J is TRBJ2-2 and V is TRBV11-2; D call uncertain. The CDR3 totals 13 residues. Trimming stripped 2 bases from V and 4 bases from J, with 5 bases between. Germline CDR1 SGHAT, CDR2 FQNNGV. The CDR3 DNA is TGTGCCAGCAGCTTATCCGGCACCGGGGAGCTGTTTTTT. Amino acids: CASSLSGTGELFF.

The chain carries TRBV19 and TRBJ1-5, with D possibly being TRBD1 (5 bases). This CDR3 contains 16 residues. V was cut by 5 bases and J by 1 base, with 15 bases left in between. Germline V gives CDR1 LNHDA, CDR2 SQIVND (reference sequence). CDR3 protein: CASSSSGRRSNQPQHF. CDR3 coding DNA: TGTGCCAGTAGTTCCTCAGGGAGAAGGAGCAATCAGCCCCAGCATTTT.

The V and J genes are TRBV5-4 and TRBJ1-1; perhaps TRBD1 as D (5 bases). CDR1 and CDR2 (germline): SGHNT, YYREEE (reference sequence). There are 14 residues in the CDR3. V was trimmed by 0 bases and J by 1 base, leaving 7 bases between them. CDR3 bases: TGTGCCAGCAGCTTGGACAGGAGGAACACTGAAGCTTTCTTT. It is translated as CASSLDRRNTEAFF.

The chain joins TRBV5-1 to TRBJ2-3; TRBD2 agrees at 8 bases. V lost 4 bases, J lost 3 bases, and 4 bases stayed unmatched. The length of the CDR3 is 14 residues. Germline CDR1 SGHRS, CDR2 YFSETQ. CDR3 residues: CASSKSGSTDTQYF. Here the CDR3 DNA reads TGCGCCAGCAGCAAGAGCGGGAGTACAGATACGCAGTATTTT. Full variable domain (rest looked up from reference TRBV5-1 and TRBJ2-3): KAGVTQTPRYLIKTRGQQVTLSCSPISGHRSVSWYQQTPGQGLQFLFEYFSETQRNKGNFPGRFSGRQFSNSRSEMNVSTLELGDSALYLCASSKSGSTDTQYFGPGTRLTVL.

A word on this clone: This specimen includes other DNA sequences encoding the same CDR3. The rearrangement uses TRBV7-9 and TRBJ2-7; D is unresolved. The ends were cut back, 8 bases at V and 2 bases at J, with 7 bases in the middle. Germline V gives CDR1 SEHNR, CDR2 FQNEAQ (reference sequence). The CDR3 covers 11 residues. CDR3 in DNA: TGTGCCAGCTCAACCGCCTACGAGCAGTACTTC. Encoded protein: CASSTAYEQYF.

The chain combines TRBV5-1 with TRBJ2-5; 8 bases are shared with TRBD1. The germline V gene has CDR1 SGHRS and CDR2 YFSETQ. The CDR3 has 15 residues. V trimming: 3 bases; J trimming: 2 bases; junction bases outside the gene matches: 6. CDR3 in DNA: TGCGCCAGCAGCTGGGACAGGCCGGGGCAAGAGACCCAGTACTTC. Its protein is CASSWDRPGQETQYF.

This sequence joins TRBV29-1 and TRBJ1-2, with 9 bases fitting TRBD1. Germline values: CDR1 SQVTM, CDR2 ANQGSEA. The CDR3 sequence is 15 residues long. V was clipped by 6 bases and J by 0 bases; unmatched bases: 8. The CDR3 nucleotides read TGCAGCGTCCCACGAGGACAGGGGCCTAACTATGGCTACACCTTC. Amino acids: CSVPRGQGPNYGYTF.

In regard to this clone: One junction end disagrees with the germline gene, perhaps due to a read error. The J gene is TRBJ2-5, the V gene TRBV20-1; TRBD1 aligns across 7 bases. CDR3 size: 11 residues. The germline V gene has CDR1 DFQATT and CDR2 SNEGSKA (reference sequence). The CDR3 DNA reads TGCAGTGCTACGAAGACAGGGCCCAGGAACTTC. Protein product: CSATKTGPRNF.

This clone is a singleton in its sample. The V call is TRBV6-6, the J call TRBJ1-2; the D gene is possibly TRBD1 (6 bases). CDR1 is MNHNY and CDR2 is SVGAGI in the germline V gene (reference sequence). The CDR3 covers 13 residues. Trimming pared 6 bases from V and 8 bases from J, leaving 16 bases between. The CDR3 reads CASRSRQVDGYTF. The CDR3 DNA reads as TGTGCCAGCAGGAGCCGACAGGTTGACGGCTACACCTTC.